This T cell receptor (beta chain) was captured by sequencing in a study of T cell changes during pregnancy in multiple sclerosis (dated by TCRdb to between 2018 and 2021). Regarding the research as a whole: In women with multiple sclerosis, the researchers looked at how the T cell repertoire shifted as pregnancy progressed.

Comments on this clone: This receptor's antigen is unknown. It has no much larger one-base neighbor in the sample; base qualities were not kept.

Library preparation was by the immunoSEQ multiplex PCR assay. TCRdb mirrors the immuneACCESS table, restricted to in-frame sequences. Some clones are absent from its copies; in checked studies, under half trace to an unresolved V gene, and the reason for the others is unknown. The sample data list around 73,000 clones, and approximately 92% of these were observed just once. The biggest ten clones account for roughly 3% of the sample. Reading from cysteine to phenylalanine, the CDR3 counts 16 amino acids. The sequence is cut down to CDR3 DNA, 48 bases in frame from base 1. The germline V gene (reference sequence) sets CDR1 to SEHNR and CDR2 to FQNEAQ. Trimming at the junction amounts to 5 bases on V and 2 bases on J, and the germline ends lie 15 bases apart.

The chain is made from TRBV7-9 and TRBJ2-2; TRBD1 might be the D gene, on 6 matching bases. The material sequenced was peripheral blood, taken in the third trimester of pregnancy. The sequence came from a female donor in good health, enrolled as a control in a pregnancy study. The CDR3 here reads CASSPNGQRNTGELFF. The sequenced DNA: TGTGCCAGCAGCCCTAATGGACAGCGAAACACCGGGGAGCTGTTTTTT.